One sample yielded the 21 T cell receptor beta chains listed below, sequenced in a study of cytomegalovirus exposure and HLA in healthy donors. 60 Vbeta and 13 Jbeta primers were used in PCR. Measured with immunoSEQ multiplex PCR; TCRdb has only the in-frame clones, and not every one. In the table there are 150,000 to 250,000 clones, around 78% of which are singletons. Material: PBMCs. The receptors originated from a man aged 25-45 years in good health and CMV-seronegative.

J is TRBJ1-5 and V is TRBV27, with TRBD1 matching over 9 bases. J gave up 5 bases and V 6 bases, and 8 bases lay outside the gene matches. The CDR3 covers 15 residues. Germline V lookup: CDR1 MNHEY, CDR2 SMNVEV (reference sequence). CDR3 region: CASSTDRGKDQPQHF. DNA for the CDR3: TGTGCCAGCAGCACTGACAGGGGGAAGGATCAGCCCCAGCATTTT.

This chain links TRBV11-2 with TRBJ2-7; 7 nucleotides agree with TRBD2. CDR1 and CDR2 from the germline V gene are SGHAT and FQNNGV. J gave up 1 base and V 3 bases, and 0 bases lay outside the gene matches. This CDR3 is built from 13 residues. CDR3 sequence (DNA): TGTGCCAGCAGCTTGGGAGGGTCCTACGAGCAGTACTTC. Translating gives CASSLGGSYEQYF.

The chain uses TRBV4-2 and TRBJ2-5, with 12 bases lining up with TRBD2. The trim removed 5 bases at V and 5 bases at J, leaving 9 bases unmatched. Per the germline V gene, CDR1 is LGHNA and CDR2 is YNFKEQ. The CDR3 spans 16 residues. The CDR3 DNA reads TGTGCCAGCAGCTCGTGGACTAGCGGGATCGAGGAGACCCAGTACTTC. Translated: CASSSWTSGIEETQYF.

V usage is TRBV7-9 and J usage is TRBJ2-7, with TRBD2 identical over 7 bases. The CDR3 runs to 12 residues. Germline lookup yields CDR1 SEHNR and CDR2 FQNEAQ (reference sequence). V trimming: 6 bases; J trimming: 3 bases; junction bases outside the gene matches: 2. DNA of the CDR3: TGTGCCAGCAGGGGGGAGGGCTACGAGCAGTACTTC. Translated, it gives CASRGEGYEQYF.

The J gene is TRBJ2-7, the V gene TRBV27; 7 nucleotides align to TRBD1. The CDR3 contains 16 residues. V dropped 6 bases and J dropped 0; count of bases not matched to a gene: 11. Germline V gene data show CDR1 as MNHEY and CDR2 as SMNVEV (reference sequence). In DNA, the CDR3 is TGTGCCAGCAGACCCTCCACCACAGGGGTCTCCTACGAGCAGTACTTC. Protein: CASRPSTTGVSYEQYF.

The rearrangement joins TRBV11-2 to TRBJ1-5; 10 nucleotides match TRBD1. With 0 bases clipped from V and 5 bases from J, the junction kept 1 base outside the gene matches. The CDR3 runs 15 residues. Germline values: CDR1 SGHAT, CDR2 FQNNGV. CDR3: CASSLDGTGDQPQHF. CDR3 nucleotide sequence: TGTGCCAGCAGCTTAGACGGGACAGGGGATCAGCCCCAGCATTTT.

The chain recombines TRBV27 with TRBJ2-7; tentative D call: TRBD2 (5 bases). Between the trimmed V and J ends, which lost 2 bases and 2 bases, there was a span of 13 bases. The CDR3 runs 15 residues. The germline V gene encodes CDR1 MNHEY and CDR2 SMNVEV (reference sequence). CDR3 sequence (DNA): TGTGCCAGCAGTTTAACGTGGGCGGAGGCCTACGAGCAGTACTTC. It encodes CASSLTWAEAYEQYF.

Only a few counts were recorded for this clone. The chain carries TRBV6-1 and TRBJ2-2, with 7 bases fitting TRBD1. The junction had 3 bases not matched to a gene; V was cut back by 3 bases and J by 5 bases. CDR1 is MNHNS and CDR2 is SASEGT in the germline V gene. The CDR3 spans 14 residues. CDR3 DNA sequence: TGTGCCAGCAGTGATGTACAGGGGACCGGGGAGCTGTTTTTT. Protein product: CASSDVQGTGELFF.

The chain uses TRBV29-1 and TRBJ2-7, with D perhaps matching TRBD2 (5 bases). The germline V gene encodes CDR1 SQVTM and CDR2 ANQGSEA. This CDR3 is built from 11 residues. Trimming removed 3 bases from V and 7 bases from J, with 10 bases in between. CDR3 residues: CSVDRGEEQYF. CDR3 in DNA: TGCAGCGTTGACCGGGGAGAGGAGCAGTACTTC.

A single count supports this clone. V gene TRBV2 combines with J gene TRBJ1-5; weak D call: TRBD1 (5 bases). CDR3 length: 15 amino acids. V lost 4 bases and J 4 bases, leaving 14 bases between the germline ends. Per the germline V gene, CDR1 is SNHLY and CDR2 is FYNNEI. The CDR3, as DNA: TGTGCCAGCAGTGTCGGTTGGGGCCAGAATCAGCCCCAGCATTTT. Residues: CASSVGWGQNQPQHF.

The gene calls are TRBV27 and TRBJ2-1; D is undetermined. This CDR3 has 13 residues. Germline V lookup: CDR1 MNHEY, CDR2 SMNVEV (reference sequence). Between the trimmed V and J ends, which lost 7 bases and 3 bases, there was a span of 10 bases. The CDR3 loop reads CASMRFDYNEQFF. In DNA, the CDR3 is TGTGCCAGCATGAGGTTCGACTACAATGAGCAGTTCTTC.

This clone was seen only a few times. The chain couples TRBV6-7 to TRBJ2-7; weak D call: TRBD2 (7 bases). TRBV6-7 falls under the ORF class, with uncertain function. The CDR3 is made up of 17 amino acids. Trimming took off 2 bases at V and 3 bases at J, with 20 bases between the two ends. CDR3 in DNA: TGTGCCAGCAGTTACGGGGGGGGTCAGGGGAGGGTCTACGAGCAGTACTTC. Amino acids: CASSYGGGQGRVYEQYF.

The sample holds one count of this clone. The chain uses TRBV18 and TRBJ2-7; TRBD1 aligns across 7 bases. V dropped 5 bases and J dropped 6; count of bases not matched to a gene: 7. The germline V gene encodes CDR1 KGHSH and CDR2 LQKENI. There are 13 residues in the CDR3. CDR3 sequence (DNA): TGTGCCAGCTCAGAGGACAGGATTGCCGAGCAGTACTTC. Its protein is CASSEDRIAEQYF.

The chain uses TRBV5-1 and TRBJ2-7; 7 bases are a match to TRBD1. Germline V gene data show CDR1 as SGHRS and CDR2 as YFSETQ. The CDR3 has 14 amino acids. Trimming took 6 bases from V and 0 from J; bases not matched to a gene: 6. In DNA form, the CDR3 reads TGCGCCAGCATGAGGGCAGGGGGCTCCTACGAGCAGTACTTC. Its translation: CASMRAGGSYEQYF.

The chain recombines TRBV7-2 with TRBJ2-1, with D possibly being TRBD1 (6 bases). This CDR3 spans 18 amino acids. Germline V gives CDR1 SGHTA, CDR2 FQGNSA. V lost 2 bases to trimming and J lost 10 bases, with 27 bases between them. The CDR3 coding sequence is TGTGCCAGCAGCTTACGAGGGGCCGGGACATTCGTGGCAGGGGAGCAGTTCTTC. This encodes CASSLRGAGTFVAGEQFF.

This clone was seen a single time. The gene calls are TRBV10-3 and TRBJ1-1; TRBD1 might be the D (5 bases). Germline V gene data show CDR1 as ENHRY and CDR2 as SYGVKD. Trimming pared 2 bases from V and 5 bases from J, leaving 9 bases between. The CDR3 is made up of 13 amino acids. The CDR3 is CAISEMEGTEAFF. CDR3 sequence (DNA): TGTGCCATCAGTGAGATGGAGGGGACTGAAGCTTTCTTT.

The CDR3 protein is CASSEDRGNEQYF. CDR3 DNA sequence: TGTGCCAGCAGTGAAGACAGGGGAAACGAGCAGTACTTC. The chain has TRBV2 and TRBJ2-7, with TRBD1 identical over 7 bases. From germline, CDR1 is SNHLY and CDR2 FYNNEI. CDR3 size: 13 residues. V was pared by 1 base and J by 5 bases, with 2 bases of the junction left unmatched.

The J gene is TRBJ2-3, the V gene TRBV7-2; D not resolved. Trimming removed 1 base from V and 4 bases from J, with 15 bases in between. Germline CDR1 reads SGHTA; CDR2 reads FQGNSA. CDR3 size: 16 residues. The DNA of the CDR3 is TGTGCCAGCAGCTTAGAGAGCCCCTCGTGGTCAGATACGCAGTATTTT. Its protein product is CASSLESPSWSDTQYF. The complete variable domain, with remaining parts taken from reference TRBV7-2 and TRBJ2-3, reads GAGVSQSPSNKVTEKGKDVELRCDPISGHTALYWYRQSLGQGLEFLIYFQGNSAPDKSGLPSDRFSAERTGGSVSTLTIQRTQQEDSAVYLCASSLESPSWSDTQYFGPGTRLTVL.

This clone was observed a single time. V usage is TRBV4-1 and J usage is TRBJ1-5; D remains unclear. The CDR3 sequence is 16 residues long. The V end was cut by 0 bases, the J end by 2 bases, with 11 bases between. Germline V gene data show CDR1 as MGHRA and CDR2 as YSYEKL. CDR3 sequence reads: CASSQDAGIGNQPQHF. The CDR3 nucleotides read TGCGCCAGCAGCCAAGATGCGGGGATAGGCAATCAGCCCCAGCATTTT.

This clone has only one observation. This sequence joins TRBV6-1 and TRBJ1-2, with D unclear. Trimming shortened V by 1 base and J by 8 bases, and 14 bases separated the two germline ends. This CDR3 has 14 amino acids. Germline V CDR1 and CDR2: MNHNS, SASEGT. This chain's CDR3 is CASSEGVGPRGYTF. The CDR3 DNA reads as TGTGCCAGCAGTGAAGGGGTCGGCCCTAGGGGCTACACCTTC.

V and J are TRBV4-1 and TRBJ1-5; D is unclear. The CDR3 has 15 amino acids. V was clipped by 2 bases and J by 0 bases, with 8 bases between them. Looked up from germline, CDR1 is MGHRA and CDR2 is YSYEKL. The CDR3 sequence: CASSQTPLSNQPQHF. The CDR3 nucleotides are TGCGCCAGCAGCCAAACCCCACTTAGCAATCAGCCCCAGCATTTT.